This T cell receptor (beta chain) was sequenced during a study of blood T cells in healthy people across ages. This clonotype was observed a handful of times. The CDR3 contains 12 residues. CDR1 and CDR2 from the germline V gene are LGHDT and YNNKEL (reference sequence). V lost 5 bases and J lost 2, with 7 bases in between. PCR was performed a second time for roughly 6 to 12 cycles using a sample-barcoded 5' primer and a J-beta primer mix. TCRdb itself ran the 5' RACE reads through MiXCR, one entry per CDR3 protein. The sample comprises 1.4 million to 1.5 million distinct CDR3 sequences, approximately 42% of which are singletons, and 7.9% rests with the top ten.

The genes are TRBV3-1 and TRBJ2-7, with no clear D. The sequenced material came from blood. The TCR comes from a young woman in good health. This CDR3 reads CASSFKTYEQYF. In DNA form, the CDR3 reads TGTGCCAGCAGCTTTAAGACCTACGAGCAGTACTTC.